The rows below give T cell receptor beta chains drawn from one sample of a study of T cell responses to AZD1222 COVID-19 vaccine. Measured with immunoSEQ multiplex PCR; TCRdb has only the in-frame clones, and not every one. The sample carries about 120,000 clones, around 90% recorded once. The sample was peripheral blood, taken 28 days after the second dose of the MenACWY control vaccine. The receptors derive from an adult who received the MenACWY meningococcal vaccine as a control. CDR3s include the opening cysteine and the closing phenylalanine or tryptophan. D genes are given only for firm matches. Expanded clones are given a class, and other clones once, few, many or no size at all.

cdr3_aa cdr3_nt j_call d_call v_call clone_size
CASSQRLVHYNEQFF TGTGCCAGCAGTCAGAGACTAGTCCACTACAATGAGCAGTTCTTC TRBJ2-1 . TRBV7-6 .
CATSRTGTFFTAGELFF TGTGCCACCAGCAGAACCGGGACTTTTTTTACCGCCGGGGAGCTGTTTTTT TRBJ2-2 . TRBV15 .
CASSLRSIVFF TGTGCCAGCAGTTTAAGGTCGATTGTTTTCTTC TRBJ2-1 . TRBV12-3/TRBV12-4 .
CASNDRYTEAFF TGTGCCAGCAACGACAGGTACACTGAAGCTTTCTTT TRBJ1-1 . TRBV2 .
CASSLEPYNEQFF TGTGCCAGCAGCTTGGAGCCCTACAATGAGCAGTTCTTC TRBJ2-1 . TRBV5-6 .
CASSLRLRGRNGGETQYF TGTGCCAGCAGCCTTCGTCTTCGCGGGCGAAACGGGGGGGAGACCCAGTACTTC TRBJ2-5 TRBD2 TRBV28 once
CASRSRDRGGSPLHF TGTGCCAGCAGATCCAGGGACAGGGGTGGTTCACCCCTCCACTTT TRBJ1-6 TRBD1 TRBV3-1/TRBV3-2 .
CASSFLGGAGNTEAFF TGTGCCAGCAGCTTCCTAGGGGGCGCCGGGAACACTGAAGCTTTCTTT TRBJ1-1 TRBD1 TRBV7-9 .
CASGFQETQYF TGTGCCAGCGGGTTTCAAGAGACCCAGTACTTC TRBJ2-5 . TRBV7-8 .
CATLEGAGYEQYF TGTGCCACCCTCGAGGGGGCCGGCTACGAGCAGTACTTC TRBJ2-7 TRBD1 TRBV2 .
CAISEDPYEQYF TGTGCCATCAGTGAGGACCCCTACGAGCAGTACTTC TRBJ2-7 . TRBV10-3 .
CASRATRPEAFF TGTGCCAGCAGAGCAACGCGGCCTGAAGCTTTCTTT TRBJ1-1 . TRBV28 .
CASSKPGQGYQPQHF TGTGCCAGTAGTAAACCGGGACAGGGTTATCAGCCCCAGCATTTT TRBJ1-5 TRBD1 TRBV19 few
CASSYGGRYSNQPQHF TGTGCCAGCAGTTACGGGGGACGGTATAGCAATCAGCCCCAGCATTTT TRBJ1-5 . TRBV6-5 few
CASSLGQFSNQPQHF TGTGCCAGCAGCTTAGGACAGTTTAGCAATCAGCCCCAGCATTTT TRBJ1-5 . TRBV5-6 .
CASSVVDSNTGELFF TGTGCCAGCAGCGTAGTGGACTCAAACACCGGGGAGCTGTTTTTT TRBJ2-2 . TRBV9 many
CASSPNRVSGANVLTF TGTGCCAGTAGCCCTAACAGGGTCTCTGGGGCCAACGTCCTGACTTTC TRBJ2-6 . TRBV19 once
CASSLTDTYGYTF TGTGCCAGCAGCCTGACGGACACCTATGGCTACACCTTC TRBJ1-2 . TRBV7-8 .
CASSIGEGSTNEKLFF TGTGCCAGTAGTATCGGCGAGGGCTCAACTAATGAAAAACTGTTTTTT TRBJ1-4 . TRBV19 .
CASRIGWGRVDYGYTF TGTGCCAGCAGAATTGGGTGGGGGCGCGTGGACTATGGCTACACCTTC TRBJ1-2 . TRBV5-6 .
CAISESKPNTEAFF TGTGCCATCAGTGAGTCGAAACCGAACACTGAAGCTTTCTTT TRBJ1-1 . TRBV10-3 .
CASSLPNEGLCRSYEQYF TGCGCCAGCAGTCTCCCTAACGAGGGGCTTTGTCGTTCTTACGAGCAGTACTTC TRBJ2-7 . TRBV23-1 .
CASSAGLGVGAKNIQYF TGTGCCAGCAGCGCGGGACTTGGGGTCGGAGCCAAAAACATTCAGTACTTC TRBJ2-4 . TRBV7-2 .
CSVETGVGNQPQHF TGCAGCGTAGAGACAGGGGTAGGCAATCAGCCCCAGCATTTT TRBJ1-5 TRBD1 TRBV29-1 .
CASSPGLGVRSNQPQHF TGTGCCAGTAGTCCTGGTTTAGGGGTCAGGAGCAATCAGCCCCAGCATTTT TRBJ1-5 . TRBV19 .
CAISERTSGRTTDTQYF TGTGCCATCAGTGAAAGAACTAGCGGGAGAACAACAGATACGCAGTATTTT TRBJ2-3 TRBD2 TRBV10-3 once
CASSRDRVPNQPQHF TGTGCCAGCAGTCGGGACAGGGTGCCGAATCAGCCCCAGCATTTT TRBJ1-5 TRBD1 TRBV28 .
CASSQDPGTPGEQFF TGCGCCAGCAGCCAAGATCCCGGGACACCCGGCGAGCAGTTCTTC TRBJ2-1 . TRBV4-3 .
CASSSSSINEKLFF TGCGCCAGCAGTTCATCTTCTATTAATGAAAAACTGTTTTTT TRBJ1-4 . TRBV5-1 .
CAISGGGELFF TGTGCCATCAGTGGCGGAGGGGAGCTGTTTTTT TRBJ2-2 . TRBV10-3 few
CASSLAGYVNYGYTF TGCGCCAGCAGCTTGGCGGGTTATGTCAACTATGGCTACACCTTC TRBJ1-2 . TRBV5-1 .
CASSSTGAIPGANVLTF TGCGCCAGCAGCTCGACAGGTGCCATCCCTGGGGCCAACGTCCTGACTTTC TRBJ2-6 . TRBV5-1 .
CASSPDGMNTEAFF TGTGCCAGCAGCCCCGACGGAATGAACACTGAAGCTTTCTTT TRBJ1-1 . TRBV3-1/TRBV3-2 .
CASTYWTGGAREAFF TGTGCCAGCACTTACTGGACAGGGGGCGCGAGAGAAGCTTTCTTT TRBJ1-1 TRBD1 TRBV6-2/TRBV6-3 .
CSVEVGRGRTGELFF TGCAGCGTTGAAGTGGGCAGGGGTAGGACCGGGGAGCTGTTTTTT TRBJ2-2 . TRBV29-1 .
CASSLGGAKADTQYF TGCGCCAGCAGCTTGGGGGGGGCAAAAGCAGATACGCAGTATTTT TRBJ2-3 . TRBV5-1 .
CASGSGGSYNEQFF TGCGCCAGCGGATCGGGCGGCTCCTACAATGAGCAGTTCTTC TRBJ2-1 . TRBV5-1 .
CASSLGDRDTQYF TGCGCCAGCAGCTTGGGGGACAGGGATACGCAGTATTTT TRBJ2-3 TRBD1 TRBV5-1 few
CASSSTGAKNQPQHF TGCGCCAGCAGCTCGACAGGGGCGAAGAATCAGCCCCAGCATTTT TRBJ1-5 TRBD1 TRBV5-1 .
CASSFAGATDTQYF TGTGCCAGCAGCTTTGCGGGGGCGACAGATACGCAGTATTTT TRBJ2-3 . TRBV11-2 few
CAWGTKGLAGGPGETQYF TGTGCCTGGGGGACGAAGGGACTAGCGGGAGGGCCGGGGGAGACCCAGTACTTC TRBJ2-5 TRBD2 TRBV30 .
CATSDSSPYTDTQYF TGTGCCACCAGTGATTCCTCCCCTTACACAGATACGCAGTATTTT TRBJ2-3 . TRBV24-1 .
CASRRGGTDTQYF TGTGCCAGCAGGCGGGGGGGAACAGATACGCAGTATTTT TRBJ2-3 TRBD2 TRBV6-5 .
CASSHLQGSNQPQHF TGTGCCAGCAGCCACCTACAGGGTAGCAATCAGCCCCAGCATTTT TRBJ1-5 . TRBV4-2 .
CASSFNRGSPLHF TGTGCCAGCAGCTTCAACAGGGGATCACCCCTCCACTTT TRBJ1-6 TRBD1 TRBV7-3 .
CASSDPSRGEKLFF TGTGCCAGCAGTGATCCTTCCCGCGGTGAAAAACTGTTTTTT TRBJ1-4 . TRBV25-1 .